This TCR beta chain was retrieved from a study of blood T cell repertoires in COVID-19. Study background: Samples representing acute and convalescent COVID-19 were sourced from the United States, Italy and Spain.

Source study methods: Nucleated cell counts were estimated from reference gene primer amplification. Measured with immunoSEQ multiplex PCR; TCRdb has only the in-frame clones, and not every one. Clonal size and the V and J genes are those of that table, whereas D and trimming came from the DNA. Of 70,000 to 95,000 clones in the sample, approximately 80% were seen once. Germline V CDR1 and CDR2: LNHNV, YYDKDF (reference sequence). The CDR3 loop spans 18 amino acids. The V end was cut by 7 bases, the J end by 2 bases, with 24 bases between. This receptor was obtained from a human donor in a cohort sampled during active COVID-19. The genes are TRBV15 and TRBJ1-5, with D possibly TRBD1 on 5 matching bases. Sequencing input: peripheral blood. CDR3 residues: CATKGRTMGAGGNQPQHF. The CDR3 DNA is TGTGCCACCAAGGGAAGGACTATGGGAGCGGGGGGCAATCAGCCCCAGCATTTT.